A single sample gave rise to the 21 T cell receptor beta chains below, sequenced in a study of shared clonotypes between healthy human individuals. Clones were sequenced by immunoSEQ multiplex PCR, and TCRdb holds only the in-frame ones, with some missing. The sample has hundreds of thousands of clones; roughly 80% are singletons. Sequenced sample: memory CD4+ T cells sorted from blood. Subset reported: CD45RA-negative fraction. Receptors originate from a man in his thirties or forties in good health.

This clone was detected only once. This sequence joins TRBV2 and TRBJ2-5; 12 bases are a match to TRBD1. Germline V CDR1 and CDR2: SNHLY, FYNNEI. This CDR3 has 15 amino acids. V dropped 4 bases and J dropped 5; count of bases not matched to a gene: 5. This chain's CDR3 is CASSAGTGGDETQYF. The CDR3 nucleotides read TGTGCCAGCAGTGCTGGGACAGGGGGCGATGAGACCCAGTACTTC.

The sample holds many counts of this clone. The CDR3 spells CASSRDGATNEKLFF. The CDR3 bases are TGTGCCAGCAGCCGGGATGGGGCAACTAATGAAAAACTGTTTTTT. This chain connects TRBV5-5 to TRBJ1-4; D gene ambiguous. V lost 4 bases and J lost 0, with 10 bases in between. Germline CDR1 reads SGHKS; CDR2 reads YYEKEE (reference sequence). The CDR3 is made up of 15 amino acids.

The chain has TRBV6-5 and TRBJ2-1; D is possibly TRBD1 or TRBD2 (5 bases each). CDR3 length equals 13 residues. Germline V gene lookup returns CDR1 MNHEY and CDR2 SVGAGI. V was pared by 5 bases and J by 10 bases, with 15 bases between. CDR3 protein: CASSTPGTYEQFF. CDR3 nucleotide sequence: TGTGCCAGCAGTACGCCCGGGACCTACGAGCAGTTCTTC.

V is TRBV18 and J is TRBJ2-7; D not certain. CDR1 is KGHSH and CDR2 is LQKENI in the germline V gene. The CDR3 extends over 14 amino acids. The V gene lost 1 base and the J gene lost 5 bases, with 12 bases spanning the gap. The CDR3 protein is CASSPLWASNEQYF. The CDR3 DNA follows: TGTGCCAGCTCACCACTTTGGGCCTCGAACGAGCAGTACTTC. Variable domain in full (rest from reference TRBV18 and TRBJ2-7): NAGVMQNPRHLVRRRGQEARLRCSPMKGHSHVYWYRQLPEEGLKFMVYLQKENIIDESGMPKERFSAEFPKEGPSILRIQQVVRGDSAAYFCASSPLWASNEQYFGPGTRLTVT.

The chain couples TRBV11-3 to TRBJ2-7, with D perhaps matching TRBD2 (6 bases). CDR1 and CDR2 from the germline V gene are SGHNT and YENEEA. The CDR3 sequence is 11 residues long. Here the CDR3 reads CGREFPYEQYF. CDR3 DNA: TGTGGCCGGGAGTTTCCGTACGAGCAGTACTTC.

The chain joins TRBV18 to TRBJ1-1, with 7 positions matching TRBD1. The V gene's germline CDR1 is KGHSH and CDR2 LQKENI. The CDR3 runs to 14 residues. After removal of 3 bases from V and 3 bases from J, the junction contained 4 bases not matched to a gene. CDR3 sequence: CASSPVTGDTEAFF. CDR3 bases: TGTGCCAGCTCACCGGTAACAGGGGACACTGAAGCTTTCTTT.

DNA of the CDR3: TGTGCCATCAGTGTTCACGACTGGACATCGCCCAACGAGCAGTACTTC. Translating it yields CAISVHDWTSPNEQYF. The V and J genes are TRBV10-3 and TRBJ2-7; D may be TRBD1 (5 bases). CDR3 length: 16 amino acids. Looked up from germline, CDR1 is ENHRY and CDR2 is SYGVKD. V was cut by 4 bases and J by 5 bases, with 21 bases left in between.

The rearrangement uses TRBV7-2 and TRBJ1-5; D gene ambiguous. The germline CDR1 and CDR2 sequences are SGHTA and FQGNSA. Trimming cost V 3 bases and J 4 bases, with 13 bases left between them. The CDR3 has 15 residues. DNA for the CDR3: TGTGCCAGCAGCTTCAAGGCCGGCTGGAATCAGCCCCAGCATTTT. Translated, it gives CASSFKAGWNQPQHF.

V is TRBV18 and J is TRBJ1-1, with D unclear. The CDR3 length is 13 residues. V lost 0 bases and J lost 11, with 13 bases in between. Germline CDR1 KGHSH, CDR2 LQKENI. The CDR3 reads CASSPPGGEWAFF. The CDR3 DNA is TGTGCCAGCTCACCACCGGGCGGGGAATGGGCTTTCTTT.

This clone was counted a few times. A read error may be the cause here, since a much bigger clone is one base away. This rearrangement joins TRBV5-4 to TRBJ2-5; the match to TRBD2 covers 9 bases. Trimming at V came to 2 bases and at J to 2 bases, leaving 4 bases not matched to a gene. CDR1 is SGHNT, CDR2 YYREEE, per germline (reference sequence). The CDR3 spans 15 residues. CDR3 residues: CASSLASGNQETQYF. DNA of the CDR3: TGTGCCAGCAGCTTAGCTAGCGGGAATCAAGAGACCCAGTACTTC.

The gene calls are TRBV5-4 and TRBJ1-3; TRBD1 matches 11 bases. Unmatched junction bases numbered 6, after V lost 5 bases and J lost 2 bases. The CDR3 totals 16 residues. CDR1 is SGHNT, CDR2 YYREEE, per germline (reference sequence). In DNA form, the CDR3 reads TGTGCCAGCAGTCTCGGGGGACAGGGGGCTGGAAACACCATATATTTT. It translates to CASSLGGQGAGNTIYF.

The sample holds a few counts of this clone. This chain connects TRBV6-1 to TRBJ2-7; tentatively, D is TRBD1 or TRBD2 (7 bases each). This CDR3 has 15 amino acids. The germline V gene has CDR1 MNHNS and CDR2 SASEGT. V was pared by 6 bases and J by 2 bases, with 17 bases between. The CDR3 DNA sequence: TGTGCCAGCAGCCGCCAGGGGGGGGCGGCCTACGAGCAGTACTTC. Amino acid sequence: CASSRQGGAAYEQYF.

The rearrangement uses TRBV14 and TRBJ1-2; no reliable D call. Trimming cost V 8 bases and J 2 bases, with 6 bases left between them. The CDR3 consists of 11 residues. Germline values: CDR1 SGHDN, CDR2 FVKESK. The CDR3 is CASGRNYGYTF. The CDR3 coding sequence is TGTGCCAGCGGGCGGAACTATGGCTACACCTTC.

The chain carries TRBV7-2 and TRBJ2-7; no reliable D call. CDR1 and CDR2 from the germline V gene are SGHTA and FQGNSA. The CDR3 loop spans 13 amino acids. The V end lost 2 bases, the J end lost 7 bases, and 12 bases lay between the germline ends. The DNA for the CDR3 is TGTGCCAGCAGCTTATCCCGGGCGGAGGAGCAGTACTTC. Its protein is CASSLSRAEEQYF.

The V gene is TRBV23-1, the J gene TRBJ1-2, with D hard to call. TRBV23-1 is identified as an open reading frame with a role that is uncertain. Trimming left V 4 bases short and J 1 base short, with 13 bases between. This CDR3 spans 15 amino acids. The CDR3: CASSLSQKLNYGYTF. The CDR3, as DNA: TGCGCCAGCAGTCTATCACAAAAGCTTAACTATGGCTACACCTTC.

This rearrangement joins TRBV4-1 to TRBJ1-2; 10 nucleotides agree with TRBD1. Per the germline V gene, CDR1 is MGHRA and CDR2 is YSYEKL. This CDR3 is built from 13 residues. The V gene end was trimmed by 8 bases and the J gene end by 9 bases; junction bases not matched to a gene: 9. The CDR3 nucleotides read TGCGCCAGCCAGGGACAGGGGATTTCTCGCTACACCTTC. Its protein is CASQGQGISRYTF.

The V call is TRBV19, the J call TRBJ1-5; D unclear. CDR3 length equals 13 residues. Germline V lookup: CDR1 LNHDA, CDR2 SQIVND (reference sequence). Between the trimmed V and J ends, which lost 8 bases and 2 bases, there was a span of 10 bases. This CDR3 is CASQDYGNQPQHF. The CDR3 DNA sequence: TGTGCCAGTCAGGACTATGGCAATCAGCCCCAGCATTTT.

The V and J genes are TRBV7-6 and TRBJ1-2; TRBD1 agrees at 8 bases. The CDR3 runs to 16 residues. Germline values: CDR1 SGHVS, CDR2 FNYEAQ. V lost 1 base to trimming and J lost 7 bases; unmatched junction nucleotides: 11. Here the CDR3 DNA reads TGTGCCAGCAGCTTAGATGCGGGGGCAGGGGGCTCTGGCTACACCTTC. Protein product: CASSLDAGAGGSGYTF.

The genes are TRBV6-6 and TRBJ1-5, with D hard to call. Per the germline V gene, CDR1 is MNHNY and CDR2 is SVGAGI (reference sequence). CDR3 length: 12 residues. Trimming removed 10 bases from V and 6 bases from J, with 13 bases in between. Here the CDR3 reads CATTREAQPQHF. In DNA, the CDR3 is TGTGCCACGACGAGGGAGGCTCAGCCCCAGCATTTT.

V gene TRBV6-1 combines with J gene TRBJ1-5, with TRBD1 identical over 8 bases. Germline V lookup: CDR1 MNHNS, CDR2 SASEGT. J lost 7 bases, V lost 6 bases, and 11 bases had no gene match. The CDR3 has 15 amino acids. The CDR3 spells CASRVASGGLQPQHF. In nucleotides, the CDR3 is TGTGCCAGCAGGGTTGCTTCAGGGGGCTTGCAGCCCCAGCATTTT.

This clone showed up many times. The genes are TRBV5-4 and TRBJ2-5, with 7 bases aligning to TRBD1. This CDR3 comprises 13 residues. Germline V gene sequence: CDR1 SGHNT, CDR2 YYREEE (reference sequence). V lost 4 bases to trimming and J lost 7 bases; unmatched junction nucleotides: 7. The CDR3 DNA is TGTGCCAGCAGCCAGGGGGAAGAGGGGACCCAGTACTTC. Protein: CASSQGEEGTQYF.